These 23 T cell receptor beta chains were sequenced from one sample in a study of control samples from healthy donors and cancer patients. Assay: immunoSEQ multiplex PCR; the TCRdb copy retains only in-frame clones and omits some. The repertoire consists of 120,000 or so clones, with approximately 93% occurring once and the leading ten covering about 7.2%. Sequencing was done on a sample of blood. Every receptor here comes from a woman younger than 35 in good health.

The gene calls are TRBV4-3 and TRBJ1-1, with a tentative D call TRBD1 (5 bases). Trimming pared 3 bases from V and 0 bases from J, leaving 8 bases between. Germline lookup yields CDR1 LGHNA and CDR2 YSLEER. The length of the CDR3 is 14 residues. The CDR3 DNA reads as TGCGCCAGCAGCCAGGGGGGGTTGAACACTGAAGCTTTCTTT. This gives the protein CASSQGGLNTEAFF.

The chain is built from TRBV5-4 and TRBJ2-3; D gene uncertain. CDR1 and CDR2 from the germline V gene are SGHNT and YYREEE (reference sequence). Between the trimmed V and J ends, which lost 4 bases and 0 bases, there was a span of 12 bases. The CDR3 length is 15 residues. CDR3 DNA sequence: TGTGCCAGCAGCATGAGGACCGTTAGCACAGATACGCAGTATTTT. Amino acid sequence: CASSMRTVSTDTQYF. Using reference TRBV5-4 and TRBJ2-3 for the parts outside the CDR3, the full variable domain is ETGVTQSPTHLIKTRGQQVTLRCSSQSGHNTVSWYQQALGQGPQFIFQYYREEENGRGNFPPRFSGLQFPNYSSELNVNALELDDSALYLCASSMRTVSTDTQYFGPGTRLTVL.

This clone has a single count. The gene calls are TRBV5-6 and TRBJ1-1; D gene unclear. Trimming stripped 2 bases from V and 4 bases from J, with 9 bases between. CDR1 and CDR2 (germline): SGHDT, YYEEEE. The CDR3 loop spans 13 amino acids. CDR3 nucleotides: TGTGCCAGCAGCTTTGGGCGGTCCACTGAAGCTTTCTTT. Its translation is CASSFGRSTEAFF.

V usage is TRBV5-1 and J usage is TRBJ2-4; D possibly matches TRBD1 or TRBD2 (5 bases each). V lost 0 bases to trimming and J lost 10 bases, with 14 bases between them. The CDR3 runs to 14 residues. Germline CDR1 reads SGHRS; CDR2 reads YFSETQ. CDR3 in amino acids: CASSLEGTVAIQYF. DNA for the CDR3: TGCGCCAGCAGCTTGGAGGGGACGGTTGCTATTCAGTACTTC.

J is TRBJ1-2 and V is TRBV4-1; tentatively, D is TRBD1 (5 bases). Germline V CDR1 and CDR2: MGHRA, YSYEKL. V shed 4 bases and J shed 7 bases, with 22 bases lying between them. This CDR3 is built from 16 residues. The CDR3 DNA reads TGCGCCAGCAGCCGAATAGGGGCCAAGGGTAGCGGTGGCTACACCTTC. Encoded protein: CASSRIGAKGSGGYTF.

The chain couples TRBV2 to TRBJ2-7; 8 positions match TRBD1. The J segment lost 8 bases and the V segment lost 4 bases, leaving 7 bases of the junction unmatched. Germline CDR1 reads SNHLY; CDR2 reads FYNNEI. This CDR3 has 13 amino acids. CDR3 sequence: CASSAGTGNKQYF. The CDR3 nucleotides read TGTGCCAGCAGTGCCGGGACAGGTAATAAGCAGTACTTC.

The CDR3 bases are TGTGCCAGCAGCTTCCTAGCTCCCAATGAGCAGTTCTTC. Encoded protein: CASSFLAPNEQFF. The chain links TRBV28 to TRBJ2-1, with TRBD2 as a possible D gene (5 bases). V gave up 6 bases and J gave up 6 bases, with 12 bases separating them. From germline, CDR1 is MDHEN and CDR2 SYDVKM. This CDR3 has 13 residues.

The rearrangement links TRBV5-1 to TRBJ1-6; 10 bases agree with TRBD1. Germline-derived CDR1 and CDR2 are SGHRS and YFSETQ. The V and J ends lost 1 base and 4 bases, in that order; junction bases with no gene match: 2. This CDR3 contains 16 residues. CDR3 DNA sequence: TGCGCCAGCAGCTTGAGGGGACAGGGGTATAATTCACCCCTCCACTTT. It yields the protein CASSLRGQGYNSPLHF.

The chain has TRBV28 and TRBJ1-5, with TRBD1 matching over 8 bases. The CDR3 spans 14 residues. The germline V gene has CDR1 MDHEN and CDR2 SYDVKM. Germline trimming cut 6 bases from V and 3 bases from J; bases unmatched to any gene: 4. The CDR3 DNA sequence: TGTGCCAGCAGCACGGGACAGGTCAATCAGCCCCAGCATTTT. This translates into CASSTGQVNQPQHF.

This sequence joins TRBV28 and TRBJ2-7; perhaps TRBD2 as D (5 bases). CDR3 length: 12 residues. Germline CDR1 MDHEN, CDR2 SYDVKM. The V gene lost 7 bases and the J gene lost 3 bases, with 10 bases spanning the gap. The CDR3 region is CASTERNYEQYF. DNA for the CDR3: TGTGCCAGCACTGAGCGGAACTACGAGCAGTACTTC.

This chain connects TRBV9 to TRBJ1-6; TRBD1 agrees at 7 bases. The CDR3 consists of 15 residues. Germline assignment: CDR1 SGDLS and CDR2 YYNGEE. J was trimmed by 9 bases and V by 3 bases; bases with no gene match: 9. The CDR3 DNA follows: TGTGCCAGCAGCGCGGGGGGGACAGTGACTTCACCCCTCCACTTT. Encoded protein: CASSAGGTVTSPLHF.

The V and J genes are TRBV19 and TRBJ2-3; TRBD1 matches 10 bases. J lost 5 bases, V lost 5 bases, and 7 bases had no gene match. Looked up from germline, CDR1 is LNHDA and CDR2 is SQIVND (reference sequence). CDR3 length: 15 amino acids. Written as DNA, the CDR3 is TGTGCCAGTAGTGGGGACAGGGGTTTTGGAGATACGCAGTATTTT. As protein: CASSGDRGFGDTQYF. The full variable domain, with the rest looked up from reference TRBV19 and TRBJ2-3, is DGGITQSPKYLFRKEGQNVTLSCEQNLNHDAMYWYRQDPGQGLRLIYYSQIVNDFQKGDIAEGYSVSREKKESFPLTVTSAQKNPTAFYLCASSGDRGFGDTQYFGPGTRLTVL.

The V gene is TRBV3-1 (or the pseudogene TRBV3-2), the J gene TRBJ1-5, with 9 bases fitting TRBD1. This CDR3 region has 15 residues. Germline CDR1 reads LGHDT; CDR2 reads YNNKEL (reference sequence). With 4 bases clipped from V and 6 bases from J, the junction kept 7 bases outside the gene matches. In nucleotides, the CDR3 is TGTGCCAGCAGCCGTGGGACAGGGTGGGGTCAGCCCCAGCATTTT. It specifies CASSRGTGWGQPQHF.

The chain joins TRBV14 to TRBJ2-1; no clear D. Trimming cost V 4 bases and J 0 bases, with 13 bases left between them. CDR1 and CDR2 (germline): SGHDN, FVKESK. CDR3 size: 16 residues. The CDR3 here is CASSPLRSVSYNEQFF. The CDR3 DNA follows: TGTGCCAGCAGCCCTTTGAGGTCCGTCTCCTACAATGAGCAGTTCTTC.

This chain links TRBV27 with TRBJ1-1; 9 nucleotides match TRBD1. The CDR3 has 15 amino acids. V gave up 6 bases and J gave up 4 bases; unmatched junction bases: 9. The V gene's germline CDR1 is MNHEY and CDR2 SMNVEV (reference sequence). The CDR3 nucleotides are TGTGCCAGCAGCCGGACAGGGGTGTCGAGCACTGAAGCTTTCTTT. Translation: CASSRTGVSSTEAFF.

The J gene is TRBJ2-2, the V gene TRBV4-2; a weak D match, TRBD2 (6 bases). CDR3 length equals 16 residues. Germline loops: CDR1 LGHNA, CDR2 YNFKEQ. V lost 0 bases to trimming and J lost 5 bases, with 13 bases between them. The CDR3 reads CASSQEGAGRTGELFF. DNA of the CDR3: TGTGCCAGCAGCCAAGAAGGTGCGGGACGGACCGGGGAGCTGTTTTTT.

The CDR3 bases are TGTGCCAGCAGCCCCTCAACAGGGGCCGCTAACTATGGCTACACCTTC. Its translation is CASSPSTGAANYGYTF. The J gene is TRBJ1-2, the V gene TRBV7-2; TRBD1 matches 7 bases. With V trimmed by 5 bases and J by 0 bases, 9 bases remained unmatched. The CDR3 is 16 amino acids. Germline loops: CDR1 SGHTA, CDR2 FQGNSA.

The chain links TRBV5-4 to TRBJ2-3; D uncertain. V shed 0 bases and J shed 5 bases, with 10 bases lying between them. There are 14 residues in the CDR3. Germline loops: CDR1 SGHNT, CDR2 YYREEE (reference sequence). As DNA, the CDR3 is TGTGCCAGCAGCTTGGGTACGAGCCAAGATACGCAGTATTTT. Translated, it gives CASSLGTSQDTQYF.

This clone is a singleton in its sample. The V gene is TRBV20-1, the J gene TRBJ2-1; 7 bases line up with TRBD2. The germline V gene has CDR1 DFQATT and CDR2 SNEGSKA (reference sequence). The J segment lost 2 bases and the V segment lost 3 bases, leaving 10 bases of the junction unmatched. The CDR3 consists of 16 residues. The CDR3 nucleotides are TGCAGTGCTAGTATAAGAGCGGGAAGGGCCTACAATGAGCAGTTCTTC. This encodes CSASIRAGRAYNEQFF.

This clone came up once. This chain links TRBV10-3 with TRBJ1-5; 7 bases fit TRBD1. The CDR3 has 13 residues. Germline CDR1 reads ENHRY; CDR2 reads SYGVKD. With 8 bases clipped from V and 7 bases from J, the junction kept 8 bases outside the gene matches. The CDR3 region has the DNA TGTGCCATCGGGACAGCTCTGAACCAGCCCCAGCATTTT. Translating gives CAIGTALNQPQHF.

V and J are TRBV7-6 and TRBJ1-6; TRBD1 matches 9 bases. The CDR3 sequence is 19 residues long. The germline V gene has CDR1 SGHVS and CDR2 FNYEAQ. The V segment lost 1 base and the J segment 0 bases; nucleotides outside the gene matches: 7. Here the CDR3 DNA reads TGTGCCAGCAGCTTAGGCCCGGGACAGGGTAGCTCCTATAATTCACCCCTCCACTTT. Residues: CASSLGPGQGSSYNSPLHF.

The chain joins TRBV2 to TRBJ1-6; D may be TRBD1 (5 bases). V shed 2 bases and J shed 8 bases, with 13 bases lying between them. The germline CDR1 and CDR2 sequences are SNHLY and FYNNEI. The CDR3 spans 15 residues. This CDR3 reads CASSEKGVSDSPLHF. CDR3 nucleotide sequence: TGTGCCAGCAGTGAAAAAGGGGTTTCGGATTCACCCCTCCACTTT.

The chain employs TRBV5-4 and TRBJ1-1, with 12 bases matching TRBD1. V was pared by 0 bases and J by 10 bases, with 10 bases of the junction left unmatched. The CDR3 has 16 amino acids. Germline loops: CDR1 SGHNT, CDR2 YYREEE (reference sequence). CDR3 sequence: CASSLGPGTGGGLAFF. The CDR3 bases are TGTGCCAGCAGCTTGGGACCCGGGACAGGGGGCGGTTTAGCTTTCTTT. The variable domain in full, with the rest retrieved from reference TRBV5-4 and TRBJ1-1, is ETGVTQSPTHLIKTRGQQVTLRCSSQSGHNTVSWYQQALGQGPQFIFQYYREEENGRGNFPPRFSGLQFPNYSSELNVNALELDDSALYLCASSLGPGTGGGLAFFGQGTRLTVV.